These T cell receptor beta chains were read from a single sample in a study of T-cell memory formation after mild COVID-19. TCRdb processed the 5' RACE reads anew with MiXCR; each CDR3 protein has one entry. Of fewer than 450,000 distinct CDR3 sequences detected, more than 20% appear once; the ten largest clones hold 7.5% to 10%. Material for sequencing was PBMCs or a T cell subset sorted from them (not recorded which). Source of these receptors: an adult woman who had mild COVID-19 (a few samples of this study predate the infection). Cell type and time point are not known. The CDR3 runs from the conserved cysteine through the conserved F or W.

V	J	CDR3
TRBV7-2	TRBJ2-1	CASSLGGIWDEQFF
TRBV12-3/TRBV12-4	TRBJ2-3	CASSSDRGPDTQYF
TRBV4-1	TRBJ2-7	CASSQDFLFSYEQYF
TRBV29-1	TRBJ2-7	CSVWTGGSYEQYF
TRBV30	TRBJ2-3	CAWSVMADTQYF
TRBV7-2	TRBJ2-3	CASSLVGFTQYF
TRBV7-2	TRBJ2-7	CASTGHSSYEQYF
TRBV18	TRBJ1-5	CASSLTGTSNQPQHF
TRBV7-8	TRBJ2-2	CASSRLAGGYTGELFF
TRBV6-6	TRBJ2-5	CASSSTSGLAGGGETQYF
TRBV6-5	TRBJ1-3	CASSYFSSSGNTIYF
TRBV9	TRBJ2-3	CASSVSLDGTSGRNTDTQYF
TRBV7-3	TRBJ2-1	CASSLLLLSGRMTYNEQFF
TRBV24-1	TRBJ1-2	CATSSQDYGYTF
TRBV12-3/TRBV12-4	TRBJ2-7	CASRASAGSYEQYF
TRBV9	TRBJ2-3	CASSPWTLQSTDTQYF
TRBV30	TRBJ2-3	CAWNLGDTQYF
TRBV5-1	TRBJ2-3	CASSFAGRGTDTQYF
TRBV13	TRBJ1-2	CASSFRGNRPRGYTF
TRBV29-1	TRBJ2-5	CSVIGLGGETQYF
TRBV5-1	TRBJ1-2	CASSLVSGVVGYTF
TRBV29-1	TRBJ1-2	CSVEGLDSYGYTF
TRBV20-1	TRBJ2-1	CSAHQAGGPLNEQFF
TRBV20-1	TRBJ2-5	CSARDRGRGLSETQYF
TRBV7-8	TRBJ1-5	CASSLVSGPSQPQHF
TRBV11-2	TRBJ2-5	CASSLRGQGARETQYF
TRBV9	TRBJ2-3	CASSKGLAGYTDTQYF
TRBV7-9	TRBJ1-2	CASSLIADPGYTF